This is a list of T cell receptor beta chains from one sample in a study of Graves' ophthalmopathy and Graves' hyperthyroidism. TCRdb ran MiXCR on the multiplex PCR reads and lists one entry per CDR3 protein. Of roughly 400,000 distinct CDR3 sequences in the sample, 15% were seen once. The sequenced sample was peripheral blood. Every receptor here comes from a young woman with stable Graves' hyperthyroidism. CDR3s include the opening cysteine and the closing phenylalanine or tryptophan. D genes are given only for firm matches. Expanded clones get a size class; other rows say once, few or many, or leave the size out.

V: TRBV2; D: NA; J: TRBJ2-2; size: many; CDR3: CASTRQAQDTGELFF; DNA: TGTGCCAGCACTAGACAGGCACAGGACACCGGGGAGCTGTTTTTT
V: TRBV4-1; D: NA; J: TRBJ1-1; size: few; CDR3: CASSQPTGSNTEAFF; DNA: TGCGCCAGCAGCCAACCGACAGGCTCGAACACTGAAGCTTTCTTT
V: TRBV6-5; D: TRBD2; J: TRBJ2-7; size: many; CDR3: CASSYSGLAGAEQYF; DNA: TGTGCCAGCAGTTACTCGGGACTAGCGGGGGCCGAGCAGTACTTC
V: TRBV19; D: NA; J: TRBJ1-1; size: NA; CDR3: CASSILRVNTEAFF; DNA: TGTGCCAGTAGTATCCTCAGGGTGAACACTGAAGCTTTCTTT
V: TRBV3-1; D: TRBD1; J: TRBJ2-7; size: NA; CDR3: CTSSAQGGYEQYF; DNA: TGTACCAGCAGCGCACAGGGGGGATACGAGCAGTACTTC
V: TRBV7-8; D: NA; J: TRBJ2-2; size: many; CDR3: CASSFKGRLETGELFF; DNA: TGTGCCAGCAGCTTTAAGGGGCGGTTGGAGACCGGGGAGCTGTTTTTT
V: TRBV6-2/TRBV6-3; D: NA; J: TRBJ1-6; size: few; CDR3: CASTPVGVWNSPLHF; DNA: TGTGCCAGCACTCCCGTGGGGGTTTGGAATTCACCCCTCCACTTT
V: TRBV9; D: NA; J: TRBJ2-2; size: NA; CDR3: CASSTQGGELFF; DNA: TGTGCCAGCAGCACCCAAGGCGGGGAGCTGTTTTTT
V: TRBV7-9; D: NA; J: TRBJ1-2; size: many; CDR3: CASSLGSTLLYGYTF; DNA: TGTGCCAGCAGCTTGGGCAGTACCCTTCTCTATGGCTACACCTTC
V: TRBV15; D: NA; J: TRBJ1-5; size: many; CDR3: CATSSGAVVNQPQHF; DNA: TGTGCCACCAGCTCAGGGGCCGTCGTCAATCAGCCCCAGCATTTT
V: TRBV6-1; D: TRBD1; J: TRBJ1-5; size: many; CDR3: CASSLGTGLNQPQHF; DNA: TGTGCCAGCAGCTTGGGGACAGGCCTCAATCAGCCCCAGCATTTT
V: TRBV19; D: NA; J: TRBJ1-1; size: many; CDR3: CARDTEAFF; DNA: TGTGCCAGGGACACTGAAGCTTTCTTT
V: TRBV27; D: TRBD1; J: TRBJ1-2; size: many; CDR3: CASSPPMDRGRFYGYTF; DNA: TGTGCCAGCAGCCCACCGATGGACAGGGGCCGTTTCTATGGCTACACCTTC
V: TRBV18; D: NA; J: TRBJ1-5; size: many; CDR3: CASSPQGSNQPQHF; DNA: TGTGCCAGCAGCCCCCAGGGTTCCAATCAGCCCCAGCATTTT
V: TRBV5-1; D: NA; J: TRBJ1-1; size: many; CDR3: CASSLAGGVTEAFF; DNA: TGCGCCAGCAGCTTGGCGGGAGGGGTCACTGAAGCTTTCTTT
V: TRBV4-1; D: NA; J: TRBJ1-5; size: many; CDR3: CASSQINLGNQPQHF; DNA: TGCGCCAGCAGCCAAATAAACTTGGGGAATCAGCCCCAGCATTTT
V: TRBV7-3; D: NA; J: TRBJ1-2; size: many; CDR3: CASIILGVYYGYTF; DNA: TGTGCCAGCATCATCCTGGGGGTTTACTATGGCTACACCTTC
V: TRBV6-5; D: TRBD1; J: TRBJ1-3; size: many; CDR3: CASSYRQGANTIYF; DNA: TGTGCCAGCAGTTACCGGCAGGGGGCTAACACCATATATTTT
V: TRBV12-3/TRBV12-4; D: NA; J: TRBJ2-7; size: many; CDR3: CASSLKGQGNEQYF; DNA: TGTGCCAGCAGTTTAAAAGGGCAGGGCAACGAGCAGTACTTC
V: TRBV7-9; D: NA; J: TRBJ1-2; size: few; CDR3: CASSFKGRDGYTF; DNA: TGTGCCAGCAGCTTCAAGGGGAGGGATGGCTACACCTTC